A single TCR beta chain is shown here with its context. Its antigen remains unidentified. The sample comes from a study of vaccination and CD4 T cells after COVID-19. Overall study: At days 161 to 241 post-vaccination, as well as at day 14, three convalescent patients were sampled.

Noted time point: late sampling 161 to 241 days after vaccination in three convalescent patients. Stated treatment: roughly nine-day PBMC culture with coronavirus spike peptide pools or control peptides (ViraFEST assay). With V trimmed by 2 bases and J by 12 bases, 12 bases remained unmatched. The CDR3 consists of 17 residues. Sequencing of cultured CD4+ T cell DNA used the Oncomine TCR Beta short-read assay. TCRdb reprocessed the PCR reads with MiXCR, giving one entry per CDR3 protein. The sample has about 25,000 distinct CDR3 sequences, about 42% seen once. Source: CD4+ T cells from blood, cultured in vitro, taken about 7 months after SARS-CoV-2 vaccination. The source is a human donor who had recovered from COVID-19. The chain joins TRBV12-3 or TRBV12-4 to TRBJ2-1, with 14 bases that match TRBD2. The CDR3, as DNA: TGTGCCAGCAGTTTAATACTGGGACTAGCGGGAGCCCTAGGGCAGTTCTTC. Its translation: CASSLILGLAGALGQFF.